One and the same sample provided the 32 T cell receptor beta chains below, sequenced in a study of T-cell reconstitution after alpha-beta-depleted transplantation in children. Molecular barcoding with unique molecular identifiers was used for the TCRbeta library. One entry per CDR3 protein, called by TCRdb with MiXCR from the PCR reads. The profile shows hundreds of thousands of distinct CDR3 sequences, 15% to 20% of them singletons. The starting material was PBMCs from the stem cell graft donor, obtained from the stem cell graft. The receptors come from a human donor who donated a stem cell graft to a child with acute myeloid leukemia.

This clonotype was seen more than once but under ten times. This chain uses TRBV7-9 with TRBJ1-4, with 7 bases that match TRBD1. J was trimmed by 7 bases and V by 5 bases; bases with no gene match: 10. Germline V gives CDR1 SEHNR, CDR2 FQNEAQ (reference sequence). There are 15 residues in the CDR3. CDR3 region: CASSEGATQGEKLFF. Here the CDR3 DNA reads TGTGCCAGCAGCGAGGGGGCAACCCAGGGTGAAAAACTGTTTTTT.

This clonotype was seen a few times. V and J are TRBV7-2 and TRBJ1-4; D is perhaps TRBD1 (5 bases). Trimming removed 1 base from V and 4 bases from J, with 7 bases in between. Germline V lookup: CDR1 SGHTA, CDR2 FQGNSA. The CDR3 has 14 residues. The CDR3 region is CASSLGGGNEKLFF. Here the CDR3 DNA reads TGTGCCAGCAGCTTAGGGGGCGGTAATGAAAAACTGTTTTTT.

The chain carries TRBV24-1 and TRBJ2-1; 7 bases fit TRBD2. Germline trimming cut 4 bases from V and 4 bases from J; bases unmatched to any gene: 12. Germline V gives CDR1 KGHDR, CDR2 SFDVKD. CDR3 length: 17 residues. The CDR3 DNA follows: TGTGCCACCAGTGAAACAAGCGGGGCCTTTATTTACAATGAGCAGTTCTTC. Translated, it gives CATSETSGAFIYNEQFF.

This clonotype has a count of ten or more. V gene TRBV20-1 combines with J gene TRBJ1-5; D gene ambiguous. This CDR3 has 13 residues. V lost 6 bases, J lost 0 bases, and 9 bases lay in between. The germline V gene encodes CDR1 DFQATT and CDR2 SNEGSKA (reference sequence). The CDR3 coding sequence is TGCAGTGCCCGGCCCACTAGCAATCAGCCCCAGCATTTT. This translates into CSARPTSNQPQHF.

This sequence joins TRBV7-2 and TRBJ1-2; possibly TRBD1 for D (6 bases). CDR1 SGHTA and CDR2 FQGNSA come from the germline V gene. The V gene lost 1 base and the J gene lost 6 bases, with 18 bases spanning the gap. The CDR3 totals 16 residues. The CDR3 loop reads CASSLGAGESVHGYTF. The CDR3 nucleotides are TGTGCCAGCAGCTTAGGGGCAGGGGAAAGCGTACATGGCTACACCTTC.

The gene calls are TRBV30 and TRBJ2-7; D is ambiguous. This CDR3 is built from 14 residues. The germline gives CDR1 GTSNPN, CDR2 SVGIG (reference sequence). The V end was cut by 0 bases, the J end by 9 bases, with 18 bases between. Here the CDR3 DNA reads TGTGCCTGGAGTGTCCCCCCCTTGTACAGCCCGCAGTACTTC. This sequence encodes CAWSVPPLYSPQYF.

This clonotype has more than one count but fewer than ten. CDR3: CASSLSGRNGYTF. DNA of the CDR3: TGTGCCAGCAGCTTATCGGGGCGGAATGGCTACACCTTC. V and J are TRBV3-1 and TRBJ1-2; weak D call: TRBD1 (5 bases). The CDR3 runs to 13 residues. V lost 5 bases and J 6 bases, leaving 13 bases between the germline ends. CDR1 is LGHDT, CDR2 YNNKEL, per germline (reference sequence).

The table lists this clonotype with many counts. The rearrangement links TRBV20-1 to TRBJ1-3; tentatively, D is TRBD1 (6 bases). Germline V gives CDR1 DFQATT, CDR2 SNEGSKA (reference sequence). The CDR3 consists of 15 residues. V dropped 2 bases and J dropped 2 bases, with 13 bases sitting between them. For the CDR3, the DNA is TGCAGTGCTAGAAACAGGGAAGGCACTGGAAACACCATATATTTT. The encoded protein is CSARNREGTGNTIYF.

This clonotype has only a few counts. The chain combines TRBV5-1 with TRBJ2-3; 7 nucleotides align to TRBD2. CDR3 length: 16 residues. Looked up from germline, CDR1 is SGHRS and CDR2 is YFSETQ. V was pared by 4 bases and J by 0 bases, with 8 bases of the junction left unmatched. The CDR3 reads CASSPQERGSTDTQYF. The CDR3 DNA reads TGCGCCAGCAGCCCCCAGGAGCGGGGAAGCACAGATACGCAGTATTTT.

There are a few counts of this clonotype. This chain links TRBV15 with TRBJ2-7, with D possibly TRBD2 on 6 matching bases. Germline V CDR1 and CDR2: LNHNV, YYDKDF (reference sequence). The CDR3 consists of 13 residues. Trimming shortened V by 6 bases and J by 3 bases, and 12 bases separated the two germline ends. The CDR3 sequence: CATRGGNDYEQYF. As DNA, the CDR3 is TGTGCCACCAGAGGCGGGAACGACTACGAGCAGTACTTC.

V is TRBV10-2 and J is TRBJ2-5, with a tentative D call TRBD2 (5 bases). V lost 6 bases and J lost 7, with 18 bases in between. CDR1 is WSHSY and CDR2 is SAAADI in the germline V gene. The length of the CDR3 is 14 residues. Here the CDR3 DNA reads TGCGCCAGCAGCCGGACGGACCTAGGAGGGACCCAGTACTTC. Amino acid sequence: CASSRTDLGGTQYF.

This clonotype was detected many times. This rearrangement joins TRBV5-6 to TRBJ2-3; 7 bases match TRBD2. Germline loops: CDR1 SGHDT, CDR2 YYEEEE. Trimming at V came to 1 base and at J to 1 base, leaving 3 bases not matched to a gene. The CDR3 is 15 amino acids. The CDR3 is CASSLTLAGTDTQYF. For the CDR3, the DNA is TGTGCCAGCAGCTTGACCCTAGCGGGCACAGATACGCAGTATTTT.

This chain connects TRBV4-1 to TRBJ2-3; 7 nucleotides match TRBD1. The CDR3 loop spans 15 amino acids. V shed 1 base and J 3 bases; nucleotides not matched to a gene: 4. CDR1 is MGHRA and CDR2 is YSYEKL in the germline V gene. CDR3 nucleotides: TGCGCCAGCAGCCAAGCTCTGGACAGGACAGATACGCAGTATTTT. This sequence encodes CASSQALDRTDTQYF.

This clonotype was detected ten times or more. In nucleotides, the CDR3 is TGCAGTTTGGAAGGACAGGGAGCCTACAATGAGCAGTTCTTC. It translates to CSLEGQGAYNEQFF. This sequence joins TRBV20-1 and TRBJ2-1; 8 bases are a match to TRBD1. Per the germline V gene, CDR1 is DFQATT and CDR2 is SNEGSKA (reference sequence). This CDR3 spans 14 amino acids. With V trimmed by 8 bases and J by 2 bases, 8 bases remained unmatched.

This chain uses TRBV14 with TRBJ2-3; D remains unclear. This CDR3 region has 15 residues. Trimming took 2 bases from V and 2 from J, leaving 11 bases between them. Looked up from germline, CDR1 is SGHDN and CDR2 is FVKESK. DNA of the CDR3: TGTGCCAGCAGCCAACGTAGCCGTGCCACAGATACGCAGTATTTT. Encoded protein: CASSQRSRATDTQYF.

This clonotype was observed at least ten times. This rearrangement joins TRBV7-2 to TRBJ2-7; TRBD2 is a possible D gene (6 bases). The CDR3 spans 14 residues. Germline V gene lookup returns CDR1 SGHTA and CDR2 FQGNSA. V was shortened by 4 bases and J by 0 bases, with 10 bases between the two germline ends. The CDR3 DNA sequence: TGTGCCAGCAGCTGGGACTTTAGCTCCTACGAGCAGTACTTC. Translation gives CASSWDFSSYEQYF.

This clonotype occurred many times. This chain uses TRBV20-1 with TRBJ2-5, with 11 bases aligning to TRBD2. J was trimmed by 2 bases and V by 0 bases; bases with no gene match: 11. The CDR3 consists of 18 residues. The germline V gene encodes CDR1 DFQATT and CDR2 SNEGSKA (reference sequence). The CDR3 spells CSARDSSLLAGEQETQYF. In nucleotides, the CDR3 is TGCAGTGCTAGAGATTCCTCATTACTAGCGGGGGAGCAAGAGACCCAGTACTTC.

The rearrangement joins TRBV10-3 to TRBJ2-5, with D possibly TRBD2 on 5 matching bases. Trimming removed 6 bases at V and 1 base at J, with 15 bases between. CDR1 and CDR2 (germline): ENHRY, SYGVKD. The CDR3 loop spans 15 amino acids. The CDR3 protein is CAISPGGGFQETQYF. The CDR3, as DNA: TGTGCCATCAGCCCAGGAGGAGGTTTCCAAGAGACCCAGTACTTC.

Ten or more counts support this clonotype. This rearrangement joins TRBV20-1 to TRBJ1-6; tentatively, D is TRBD1 (5 bases). The V end lost 6 bases, the J end lost 7 bases, and 13 bases lay between the germline ends. This CDR3 is built from 13 residues. Germline values: CDR1 DFQATT, CDR2 SNEGSKA (reference sequence). Here the CDR3 DNA reads TGCAGTGCCCCGGGACCGGGCAATTCACCCCTCCACTTT. Translating it yields CSAPGPGNSPLHF.

The chain combines TRBV9 with TRBJ2-7, with no clear D. V lost 5 bases, J lost 6 bases, and 15 bases lay in between. There are 13 residues in the CDR3. The V gene's germline CDR1 is SGDLS and CDR2 YYNGEE. CDR3 nucleotides: TGTGCCAGCAGAGACAACTCACCTCCCGAGCAGTACGTC. Translation gives CASRDNSPPEQYV.

In its sample, this clonotype was seen a few times. The chain links TRBV5-1 to TRBJ2-3, with 13 bases identical to TRBD2. CDR1 and CDR2 from the germline V gene are SGHRS and YFSETQ. V was pared by 3 bases and J by 5 bases, with 3 bases of the junction left unmatched. The CDR3 has 15 residues. The CDR3: CASSSTSGGEDTQYF. The DNA for the CDR3 is TGCGCCAGCAGCTCCACTAGCGGGGGGGAAGATACGCAGTATTTT.

This clonotype was picked up many times. CDR3 loop: CSAVPTSGGAADTQYF. DNA of the CDR3: TGCAGTGCTGTCCCGACTAGCGGGGGGGCCGCGGATACGCAGTATTTT. J is TRBJ2-3 and V is TRBV20-1; 14 bases match TRBD2. This CDR3 is 16 amino acids long. The J segment lost 6 bases and the V segment lost 5 bases, leaving 10 bases of the junction unmatched. The germline V gene encodes CDR1 DFQATT and CDR2 SNEGSKA (reference sequence).

The chain has TRBV10-3 and TRBJ2-5; 9 bases line up with TRBD2. Trimming removed 2 bases from V and 5 bases from J; junction bases left unmatched: 9. There are 16 residues in the CDR3. The germline gives CDR1 ENHRY, CDR2 SYGVKD. The CDR3 coding sequence is TGTGCCATCAGTGAGCTGGTTAGCGGGGGAAGGGAGACCCAGTACTTC. Its translation: CAISELVSGGRETQYF.

CDR3 DNA sequence: TGTGCCAGCAGCGCCGGACAGGGGGAAGACCAGCCCCAGCATTTT. Translation gives CASSAGQGEDQPQHF. The V gene is TRBV7-8, the J gene TRBJ1-5, with 10 bases lining up with TRBD1. The CDR3 is made up of 15 amino acids. Per the germline V gene, CDR1 is SGHVS and CDR2 is FQNEAQ. V dropped 5 bases and J dropped 7; count of bases not matched to a gene: 8. Together with reference TRBV7-8 and TRBJ1-5, the CDR3 gives the full variable domain: GAGVSQSPRYKVAKRGQDVALRCDPISGHVSLFWYQQALGQGPEFLTYFQNEAQLDKSGLPSDRFFAERPEGSVSTLKIQRTQQEDSAVYLCASSAGQGEDQPQHFGDGTRLSIL.

In this sample, this clonotype turned up many times. The J gene is TRBJ2-3, the V gene TRBV5-5; 7 positions agree with TRBD2. CDR3 length: 14 residues. Germline CDR1 reads SGHKS; CDR2 reads YYEKEE (reference sequence). V shed 3 bases and J 9 bases; nucleotides not matched to a gene: 10. This CDR3 is CASSSSGREDTQYF. In nucleotides, the CDR3 is TGTGCCAGCAGCTCCTCAGGCCGGGAGGACACGCAGTATTTT.

This clonotype was counted at least ten times. The chain combines TRBV20-1 with TRBJ2-6; weak D call: TRBD2 (6 bases). Germline V gene sequence: CDR1 DFQATT, CDR2 SNEGSKA (reference sequence). CDR3 length: 14 residues. With 5 bases removed from V and 0 bases from J, the gap between germline ends came to 8 bases. The CDR3 spells CSAFGGSGANVLTF. CDR3 nucleotides: TGCAGTGCTTTCGGGGGCTCTGGGGCCAACGTCCTGACTTTC.

This clonotype was detected a few times. The V gene is TRBV7-9, the J gene TRBJ2-5; D might be TRBD1 (6 bases). Germline values: CDR1 SEHNR, CDR2 FQNEAQ (reference sequence). This CDR3 comprises 16 residues. The V end lost 3 bases, the J end lost 2 bases, and 16 bases lay between the germline ends. The CDR3 loop is CASSFRGSGNQETQYF. CDR3 DNA: TGTGCCAGCAGCTTCAGGGGTTCGGGAAATCAAGAGACCCAGTACTTC.

This clonotype was found many times. V is TRBV6-1 and J is TRBJ2-5, with TRBD2 matching over 11 bases. Per germline, CDR1 MNHNS and CDR2 SASEGT. Trimming took 5 bases from V and 2 from J; bases not matched to a gene: 7. The CDR3 contains 16 residues. The CDR3 DNA is TGTGCCAGCAGTCCGACGGGACTAGCGGCTCAAGAGACCCAGTACTTC. Translated: CASSPTGLAAQETQYF.

This clonotype was observed at least ten times. The rearrangement uses TRBV20-1 and TRBJ2-1; 9 nucleotides agree with TRBD2. Per germline, CDR1 DFQATT and CDR2 SNEGSKA (reference sequence). V was clipped by 3 bases and J by 2 bases; unmatched bases: 11. The CDR3 is 17 residues long. CDR3 residues: CSARTFGSGGPYNEQFF. The CDR3 nucleotides are TGCAGTGCTAGGACCTTCGGTAGCGGGGGCCCCTACAATGAGCAGTTCTTC.

This rearrangement joins TRBV7-8 to TRBJ1-2; no reliable D call. The length of the CDR3 is 13 residues. Germline V CDR1 and CDR2: SGHVS, FQNEAQ. V was pared by 5 bases and J by 8 bases, with 15 bases between. CDR3 sequence: CASSVSNQWGYTF. The CDR3 DNA reads as TGTGCCAGCAGCGTTTCCAACCAGTGGGGCTACACCTTC.

In this sample, this clonotype turned up once. This chain connects TRBV2 to TRBJ1-1; D not certain. CDR1 is SNHLY and CDR2 is FYNNEI in the germline V gene. This CDR3 comprises 11 residues. With 9 bases removed from V and 11 bases from J, the gap between germline ends came to 16 bases. The CDR3 reads CASGEGVGAFF. The CDR3 nucleotides are TGTGCCAGTGGGGAGGGTGTAGGGGCTTTCTTT.

The chain employs TRBV5-1 and TRBJ2-5, with no clear D. In germline, CDR1 is SGHRS, CDR2 YFSETQ. Trimming cost V 4 bases and J 2 bases, with 6 bases left between them. CDR3 length: 12 residues. The CDR3 sequence is CASSTRQETQYF. The CDR3 nucleotides are TGCGCCAGCAGCACCCGTCAAGAGACCCAGTACTTC.